What follows is one T cell receptor beta chain and its context. This specimen belongs to a study of blood T cell repertoires in COVID-19. Whole-study context: COVID-19 samples, acute and convalescent, were from the United States, Italy and Spain. T cells, B-cell-depleted T cells, or PBMCs provided the cDNA or gDNA that served as material.

This CDR3 comprises 18 residues. The germline CDR1 and CDR2 sequences are LGHNA and YNFKEQ. V shed 3 bases and J 0 bases; nucleotides not matched to a gene: 7. As originally analysed: Reference gene primers were amplified, and this amplification served to estimate nucleated cell counts. TCRdb keeps only in-frame clones here, not all; method: immunoSEQ multiplex PCR. For V, J and clone size, that table is used; D and trimming come from the DNA. Among about 160,000 clones listed, 80% to 95% were seen once. The chain joins TRBV4-2 to TRBJ1-6, with 8 bases that match TRBD1. This TCR derives from a woman in her fifties or sixties with acute or convalescent COVID-19. The sample was peripheral blood. Written as DNA, the CDR3 is TGTGCCAGCAGCCAGGAGGGACAGGAGAGCTCCTATAATTCACCCCTCCACTTT. It codes for CASSQEGQESSYNSPLHF.